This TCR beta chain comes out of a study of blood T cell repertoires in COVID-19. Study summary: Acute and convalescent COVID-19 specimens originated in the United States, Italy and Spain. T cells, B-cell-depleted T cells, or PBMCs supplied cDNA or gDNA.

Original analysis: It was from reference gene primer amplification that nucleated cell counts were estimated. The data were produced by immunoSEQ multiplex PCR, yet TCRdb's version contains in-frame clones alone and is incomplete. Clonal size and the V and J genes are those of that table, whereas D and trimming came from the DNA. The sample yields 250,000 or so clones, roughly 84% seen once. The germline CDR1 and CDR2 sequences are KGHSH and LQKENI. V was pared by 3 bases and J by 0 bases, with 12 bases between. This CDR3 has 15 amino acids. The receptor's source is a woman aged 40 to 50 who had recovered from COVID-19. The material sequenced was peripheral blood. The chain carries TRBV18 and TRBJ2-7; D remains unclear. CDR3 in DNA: TGTGCCAGCTCACCGAGTTCCATTTACTCCTACGAGCAGTACTTC. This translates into CASSPSSIYSYEQYF.